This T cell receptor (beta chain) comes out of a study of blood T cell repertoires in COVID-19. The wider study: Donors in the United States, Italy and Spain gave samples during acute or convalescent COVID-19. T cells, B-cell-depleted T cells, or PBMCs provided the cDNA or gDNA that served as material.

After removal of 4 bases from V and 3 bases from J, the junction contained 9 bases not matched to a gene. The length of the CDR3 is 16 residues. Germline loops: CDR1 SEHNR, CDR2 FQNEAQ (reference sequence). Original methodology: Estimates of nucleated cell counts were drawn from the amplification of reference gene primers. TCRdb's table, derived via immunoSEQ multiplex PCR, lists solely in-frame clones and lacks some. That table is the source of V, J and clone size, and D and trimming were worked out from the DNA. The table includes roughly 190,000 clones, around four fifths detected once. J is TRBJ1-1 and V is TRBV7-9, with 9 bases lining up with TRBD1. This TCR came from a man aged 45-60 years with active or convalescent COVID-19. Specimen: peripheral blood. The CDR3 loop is CASSSLYRGRYTEAFF. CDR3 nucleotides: TGTGCCAGCAGCTCCTTATACAGGGGGCGATACACTGAAGCTTTCTTT.